A selection of T cell receptor beta chains follows, all from one sample in a study of metastatic and nonmetastatic thyroid tumors. MiXCR reprocessed the PCR reads for TCRdb. Of under 100,000 clones listed, 8.6% were seen once; the top ten hold approximately 8.8%. The sequenced sample was blood. The source of these receptors is a female donor with papillary thyroid cancer or a benign thyroid nodule (not recorded which). Some clones in this sample may be carry-over from other donors' samples. The CDR3 runs from the conserved cysteine through the conserved F or W. A D gene is named only where the DNA matches it firmly. Some rows mark clone size as missing; the rest say once, few, many or name a class of expanded clone.

d_call: .
j_call: TRBJ1-5
clone_size: many
v_call: TRBV19
cdr3_aa: CASSTRVSPLSNQPQHF
cdr3_nt: TGTGCCAGTAGTACCAGGGTATCCCCACTTAGCAATCAGCCCCAGCATTTT

d_call: TRBD2
j_call: TRBJ2-5
clone_size: many
v_call: TRBV18
cdr3_aa: CASSPGGGETQYF
cdr3_nt: TGTGCCAGCTCACCAGGCGGGGGAGAGACCCAGTACTTC

d_call: .
j_call: TRBJ1-3
clone_size: many
v_call: TRBV7-2
cdr3_aa: CASSLQGNTIYF
cdr3_nt: TGTGCCAGCAGCTTACAGGGGAACACCATATATTTT

d_call: .
j_call: TRBJ1-1
clone_size: many
v_call: TRBV7-8
cdr3_aa: CASSSSGQSGLAFF
cdr3_nt: TGTGCCAGCAGCTCCTCCGGGCAGTCGGGGCTAGCTTTCTTT

d_call: .
j_call: TRBJ2-2
clone_size: .
v_call: TRBV6-1
cdr3_aa: CASTPEGTGELFF
cdr3_nt: TGTGCCAGCACCCCCGAGGGCACCGGGGAGCTGTTTTTT

d_call: .
j_call: TRBJ1-4
clone_size: many
v_call: TRBV7-9
cdr3_aa: CASSAGTLEKLFF
cdr3_nt: TGTGCCAGCAGCGCCGGGACGTTGGAAAAACTGTTTTTT

d_call: .
j_call: TRBJ1-2
clone_size: many
v_call: TRBV4-1
cdr3_aa: CASSQDHRADYGYTF
cdr3_nt: TGCGCCAGCAGCCAAGATCACAGGGCTGACTATGGCTACACCTTC

d_call: .
j_call: TRBJ1-1
clone_size: many
v_call: TRBV28
cdr3_aa: CASSPQRGMNTEAFF
cdr3_nt: TGTGCCAGCAGTCCCCAGCGGGGAATGAACACTGAAGCTTTCTTT

d_call: .
j_call: TRBJ2-5
clone_size: many
v_call: TRBV6-1
cdr3_aa: CASTPSGILETQYF
cdr3_nt: TGTGCCAGCACCCCGAGCGGTATTCTAGAGACCCAGTACTTC

d_call: TRBD1
j_call: TRBJ2-7
clone_size: many
v_call: TRBV19
cdr3_aa: CASSIGGQGAYEQYF
cdr3_nt: TGTGCCAGTAGTATCGGAGGTCAGGGGGCATACGAGCAGTACTTC

d_call: .
j_call: TRBJ1-1
clone_size: .
v_call: TRBV12-5
cdr3_aa: CASGLTSEAFF
cdr3_nt: TGTGCTAGTGGTTTGACCTCTGAAGCTTTCTTT

d_call: TRBD2
j_call: TRBJ2-5
clone_size: many
v_call: TRBV11-2
cdr3_aa: CASSLGTSGGPETQYF
cdr3_nt: TGTGCCAGCAGCTTAGGAACTAGCGGGGGGCCGGAGACCCAGTACTTC

d_call: .
j_call: TRBJ2-3
clone_size: many
v_call: TRBV18
cdr3_aa: CASIQRANTDTQYF
cdr3_nt: TGTGCCAGCATCCAGCGGGCCAACACAGATACGCAGTATTTT

d_call: TRBD2
j_call: TRBJ2-1
clone_size: many
v_call: TRBV6-4
cdr3_aa: CASSDTSGGYNEQFF
cdr3_nt: TGTGCCAGCAGTGACACTAGCGGGGGCTACAATGAGCAGTTCTTC

d_call: TRBD1
j_call: TRBJ2-7
clone_size: many
v_call: TRBV27
cdr3_aa: CASSKRTGVGEQYF
cdr3_nt: TGTGCCAGCAGTAAAAGAACAGGGGTCGGCGAGCAGTACTTC

d_call: .
j_call: TRBJ1-1
clone_size: .
v_call: TRBV2
cdr3_aa: CAISEAGKTKAFF
cdr3_nt: TGTGCCATTAGTGAAGCGGGAAAAACGAAAGCTTTCTTT

d_call: .
j_call: TRBJ1-6
clone_size: many
v_call: TRBV11-1
cdr3_aa: CASSDPGPTNNSPLHF
cdr3_nt: TGTGCCAGCAGCGATCCGGGACCGACAAATAATTCACCCCTCCACTTT

d_call: .
j_call: TRBJ2-2
clone_size: .
v_call: TRBV15
cdr3_aa: CATSRVGRRSTGELFF
cdr3_nt: TGTGCCACCAGCAGAGTGGGACGGCGGAGCACCGGGGAGCTGTTTTTT

d_call: TRBD1
j_call: TRBJ2-5
clone_size: many
v_call: TRBV19
cdr3_aa: CASSRDRKETQYF
cdr3_nt: TGTGCCAGTAGTAGGGACAGAAAAGAGACCCAGTACTTC

d_call: .
j_call: TRBJ2-3
clone_size: many
v_call: TRBV10-3
cdr3_aa: CAISEGGGATDTQYF
cdr3_nt: TGTGCCATCAGTGAGGGGGGGGGGGCCACAGATACGCAGTATTTT

d_call: TRBD2
j_call: TRBJ2-1
clone_size: few
v_call: TRBV27
cdr3_aa: CANSIGTSGYLQYNEQFF
cdr3_nt: TGTGCCAACAGTATCGGGACTAGCGGGTACCTACAGTACAATGAGCAGTTCTTC

d_call: TRBD1
j_call: TRBJ2-1
clone_size: many
v_call: TRBV9
cdr3_aa: CASRPGTGNYNEQFF
cdr3_nt: TGTGCCAGTAGACCCGGGACAGGTAACTACAATGAGCAGTTCTTC

d_call: .
j_call: TRBJ1-2
clone_size: many
v_call: TRBV2
cdr3_aa: CARRTPQGPVNYGYTF
cdr3_nt: TGTGCCAGGAGGACACCACAAGGACCTGTTAACTATGGCTACACCTTC

d_call: TRBD1
j_call: TRBJ1-2
clone_size: many
v_call: TRBV5-4
cdr3_aa: CASSPGQGDYGYTF
cdr3_nt: TGTGCCAGCAGCCCGGGACAGGGAGACTATGGCTACACCTTC

d_call: .
j_call: TRBJ2-7
clone_size: many
v_call: TRBV7-9
cdr3_aa: CASSPSTGPHEQYF
cdr3_nt: TGTGCCAGCAGCCCATCAACAGGGCCCCACGAGCAGTACTTC

d_call: .
j_call: TRBJ1-3
clone_size: .
v_call: TRBV19
cdr3_aa: CATAPSQISSGITIYF
cdr3_nt: TGTGCCACCGCACCCTCCCAGATATCCTCTGGAATCACCATATATTTT

d_call: .
j_call: TRBJ1-2
clone_size: many
v_call: TRBV6-1
cdr3_aa: CASRREEQGHGGYTF
cdr3_nt: TGTGCCAGCAGGAGGGAAGAACAGGGTCACGGGGGCTACACCTTC

d_call: TRBD2
j_call: TRBJ2-3
clone_size: few
v_call: TRBV12-3/TRBV12-4
cdr3_aa: CASSSSGGWDTQYF
cdr3_nt: TGTGCCAGCAGTAGTAGCGGGGGGTGGGATACGCAGTATTTT

d_call: TRBD1
j_call: TRBJ2-7
clone_size: many
v_call: TRBV29-1
cdr3_aa: CSVEPGQGSYEQYF
cdr3_nt: TGCAGCGTTGAACCGGGACAGGGTTCCTACGAGCAGTACTTC

d_call: .
j_call: TRBJ1-4
clone_size: few
v_call: TRBV7-9
cdr3_aa: CASSLLSPTGANEKLFF
cdr3_nt: TGTGCCAGCAGCTTACTTTCGCCGACAGGCGCTAATGAAAAACTGTTTTTT

d_call: TRBD2
j_call: TRBJ2-2
clone_size: .
v_call: TRBV7-3
cdr3_aa: CASIPTVLADGELFF
cdr3_nt: TGTGCCAGCATCCCAACGGTACTAGCGGACGGGGAGCTGTTTTTT

d_call: .
j_call: TRBJ2-5
clone_size: many
v_call: TRBV10-2
cdr3_aa: CASSEDGRSQETQYF
cdr3_nt: TGCGCCAGCAGTGAGGATGGTAGGAGCCAAGAGACCCAGTACTTC

d_call: TRBD1
j_call: TRBJ2-7
clone_size: few
v_call: TRBV5-1
cdr3_aa: CASSPGTVSYEQYF
cdr3_nt: TGCGCCAGCAGCCCGGGGACAGTCTCCTACGAGCAGTACTTC

d_call: .
j_call: TRBJ1-2
clone_size: many
v_call: TRBV30
cdr3_aa: CAWSRGAYGYTF
cdr3_nt: TGTGCCTGGAGTCGGGGGGCCTATGGCTACACCTTC

d_call: .
j_call: TRBJ1-6
clone_size: many
v_call: TRBV12-3/TRBV12-4
cdr3_aa: CASSRLLTSDNSPLHF
cdr3_nt: TGTGCCAGCAGCCGATTGCTGACAAGCGATAATTCACCCCTCCACTTT

d_call: .
j_call: TRBJ2-1
clone_size: .
v_call: TRBV5-1
cdr3_aa: CASSLGVGHNEQFF
cdr3_nt: TGCGCCAGCAGCTTAGGGGTGGGGCACAATGAGCAGTTCTTC

d_call: TRBD1
j_call: TRBJ1-3
clone_size: many
v_call: TRBV5-1
cdr3_aa: CASSNVIQGNGNTIYF
cdr3_nt: TGCGCCAGCAGCAACGTGATACAGGGGAACGGAAACACCATATATTTT

d_call: .
j_call: TRBJ2-6
clone_size: .
v_call: TRBV12-3/TRBV12-4
cdr3_aa: CASSAGASGANVLTF
cdr3_nt: TGTGCCAGCAGTGCGGGGGCCTCTGGGGCCAACGTCCTGACTTTC

d_call: .
j_call: TRBJ1-4
clone_size: many
v_call: TRBV4-2
cdr3_aa: CASSQGQENEKLFF
cdr3_nt: TGTGCCAGCAGCCAAGGACAGGAAAATGAAAAACTGTTTTTT

d_call: TRBD1
j_call: TRBJ1-5
clone_size: few
v_call: TRBV27
cdr3_aa: CASSFRRPETGGYSNQPQHF
cdr3_nt: TGTGCCAGCAGTTTTCGCCGCCCCGAAACAGGGGGATATAGCAATCAGCCCCAGCATTTT

d_call: TRBD2
j_call: TRBJ2-5
clone_size: many
v_call: TRBV29-1
cdr3_aa: CSVRTSGGAETQYF
cdr3_nt: TGCAGCGTGCGGACTAGTGGCGGGGCAGAGACCCAGTACTTC

d_call: .
j_call: TRBJ1-2
clone_size: many
v_call: TRBV5-8
cdr3_aa: CASSLGTNLHYGYTF
cdr3_nt: TGTGCCAGCAGCTTGGGGACTAACTTGCACTATGGCTACACCTTC

d_call: TRBD1
j_call: TRBJ2-7
clone_size: many
v_call: TRBV28
cdr3_aa: CASSLGTDYGQYF
cdr3_nt: TGTGCCAGCAGTTTGGGGACAGACTACGGGCAGTACTTC

d_call: .
j_call: TRBJ2-2
clone_size: .
v_call: TRBV27
cdr3_aa: CASSRLSVELFF
cdr3_nt: TGTGCCAGCAGTCGACTTTCCGTGGAGCTGTTTTTT

d_call: TRBD1
j_call: TRBJ2-2
clone_size: many
v_call: TRBV5-1
cdr3_aa: CASSGGQGKTGELFF
cdr3_nt: TGCGCCAGCAGCGGGGGACAGGGGAAAACCGGGGAGCTGTTTTTT

d_call: .
j_call: TRBJ2-7
clone_size: many
v_call: TRBV6-1
cdr3_aa: CASSEQQPYEQYF
cdr3_nt: TGTGCCAGCAGTGAACAACAGCCCTACGAGCAGTACTTC

d_call: TRBD1
j_call: TRBJ1-5
clone_size: .
v_call: TRBV28
cdr3_aa: CASSTPTGMWSNQPQHF
cdr3_nt: TGTGCCAGCAGTACCCCGACAGGGATGTGGAGCAATCAGCCCCAGCATTTT

d_call: TRBD1
j_call: TRBJ2-7
clone_size: few
v_call: TRBV20-1
cdr3_aa: CSASIPGQIAYEQYF
cdr3_nt: TGCAGTGCTAGTATCCCGGGACAGATAGCCTACGAGCAGTACTTC

d_call: TRBD1
j_call: TRBJ1-6
clone_size: many
v_call: TRBV12-3/TRBV12-4
cdr3_aa: CASSLGGTGGNSPLHF
cdr3_nt: TGTGCCAGCAGTTTAGGCGGGACAGGGGGTAATTCACCCCTCCACTTT

d_call: .
j_call: TRBJ2-5
clone_size: many
v_call: TRBV3-1
cdr3_aa: CASSQVTGGDYQETQYF
cdr3_nt: TGTGCCAGCAGCCAAGTTACGGGGGGCGACTACCAAGAGACCCAGTACTTC

d_call: .
j_call: TRBJ1-5
clone_size: many
v_call: TRBV6-4
cdr3_aa: CASSPGEGNQPQHF
cdr3_nt: TGTGCCAGCAGTCCAGGGGAGGGCAATCAGCCCCAGCATTTT

d_call: TRBD1
j_call: TRBJ1-3
clone_size: many
v_call: TRBV12-3/TRBV12-4
cdr3_aa: CASRPGQGTGNTIYF
cdr3_nt: TGTGCCAGCAGACCAGGACAGGGGACTGGAAACACCATATATTTT

d_call: TRBD1
j_call: TRBJ1-5
clone_size: many
v_call: TRBV15
cdr3_aa: CATSTFRGTGHQPQHF
cdr3_nt: TGTGCCACCAGCACCTTCCGCGGGACAGGGCATCAGCCCCAGCATTTT

d_call: .
j_call: TRBJ2-3
clone_size: many
v_call: TRBV4-2
cdr3_aa: CASSQASGHRYF
cdr3_nt: TGTGCCAGCAGCCAAGCGAGCGGGCATCGGTATTTT

d_call: TRBD1
j_call: TRBJ1-5
clone_size: .
v_call: TRBV9
cdr3_aa: CASSVAGQGQPQHF
cdr3_nt: TGTGCCAGCAGCGTAGCGGGACAGGGCCAGCCCCAGCATTTT

d_call: .
j_call: TRBJ2-2
clone_size: many
v_call: TRBV4-1
cdr3_aa: CASSQDPPPAGELFF
cdr3_nt: TGCGCCAGCAGCCAAGATCCCCCTCCAGCCGGGGAGCTGTTTTTT

d_call: TRBD2
j_call: TRBJ2-1
clone_size: .
v_call: TRBV9
cdr3_aa: CGFGGVDQEQFF
cdr3_nt: TGTGGGTTCGGGGGGGTGGATCAAGAGCAGTTCTTC